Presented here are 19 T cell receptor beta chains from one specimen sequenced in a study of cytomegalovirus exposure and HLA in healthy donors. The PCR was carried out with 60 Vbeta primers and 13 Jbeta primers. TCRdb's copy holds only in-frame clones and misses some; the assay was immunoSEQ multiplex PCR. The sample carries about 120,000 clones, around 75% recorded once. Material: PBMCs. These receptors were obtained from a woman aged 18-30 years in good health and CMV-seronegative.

CDR3 protein: CASSLSGQESGYTF. CDR3 DNA: TGCGCCAGCAGCTTGTCTGGACAGGAGAGTGGCTACACCTTC. V is TRBV5-1 and J is TRBJ1-2; 7 nucleotides match TRBD1. The germline CDR1 and CDR2 sequences are SGHRS and YFSETQ. Trimming cost V 1 base and J 7 bases; bases outside gene matches: 7. The length of the CDR3 is 14 residues.

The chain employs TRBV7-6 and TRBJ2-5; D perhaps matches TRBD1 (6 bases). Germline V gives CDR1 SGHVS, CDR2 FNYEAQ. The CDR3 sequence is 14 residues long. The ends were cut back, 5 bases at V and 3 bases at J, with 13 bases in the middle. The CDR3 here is CASSPPRQEETQYF. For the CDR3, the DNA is TGTGCCAGCAGCCCGCCCAGACAGGAAGAGACCCAGTACTTC.

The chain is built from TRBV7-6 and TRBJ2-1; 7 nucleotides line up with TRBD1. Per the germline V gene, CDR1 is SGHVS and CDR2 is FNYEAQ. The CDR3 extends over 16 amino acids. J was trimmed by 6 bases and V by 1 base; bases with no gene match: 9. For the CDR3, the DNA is TGTGCCAGCAGCTTAGTTGCGGGCGCAGGGGGCAATGAGCAGTTCTTC. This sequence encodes CASSLVAGAGGNEQFF. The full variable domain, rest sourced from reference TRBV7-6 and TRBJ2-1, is GAGVSQSPRYKVTKRGQDVALRCDPISGHVSLYWYRQALGQGPEFLTYFNYEAQQDKSGLPNDRFSAERPEGSISTLTIQRTEQRDSAMYRCASSLVAGAGGNEQFFGPGTRLTVL.

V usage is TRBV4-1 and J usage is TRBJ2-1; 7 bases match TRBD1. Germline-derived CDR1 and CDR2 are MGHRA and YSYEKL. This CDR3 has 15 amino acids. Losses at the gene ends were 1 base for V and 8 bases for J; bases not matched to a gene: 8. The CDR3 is CASSQVSGQSDEQFF. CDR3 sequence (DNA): TGCGCCAGCAGCCAAGTCTCGGGACAGAGCGATGAGCAGTTCTTC.

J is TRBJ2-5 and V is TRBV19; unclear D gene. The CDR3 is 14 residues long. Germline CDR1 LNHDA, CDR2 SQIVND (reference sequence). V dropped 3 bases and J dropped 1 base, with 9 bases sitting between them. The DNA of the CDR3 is TGTGCCAGTAGTATTCTTGGCAGCCAAGAGACCCAGTACTTC. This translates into CASSILGSQETQYF.

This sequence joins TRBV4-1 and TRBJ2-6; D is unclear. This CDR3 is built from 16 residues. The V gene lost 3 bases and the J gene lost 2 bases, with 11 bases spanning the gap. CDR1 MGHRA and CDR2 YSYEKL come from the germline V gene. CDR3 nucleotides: TGCGCCAGCAGCCAGGGCATAGTCACTGGGGCCAACGTCCTGACTTTC. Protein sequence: CASSQGIVTGANVLTF.

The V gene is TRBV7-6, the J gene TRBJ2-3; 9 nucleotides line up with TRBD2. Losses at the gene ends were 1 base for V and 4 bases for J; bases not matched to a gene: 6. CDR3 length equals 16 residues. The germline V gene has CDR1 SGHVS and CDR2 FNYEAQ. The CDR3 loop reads CASSLVGLASSDTQYF. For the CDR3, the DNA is TGTGCCAGCAGCTTAGTGGGACTAGCAAGTTCAGATACGCAGTATTTT.

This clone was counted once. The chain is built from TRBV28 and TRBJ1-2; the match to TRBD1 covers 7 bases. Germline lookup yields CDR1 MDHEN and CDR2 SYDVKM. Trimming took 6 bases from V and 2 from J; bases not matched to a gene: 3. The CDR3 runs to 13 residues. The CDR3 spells CASRSTGNYGYTF. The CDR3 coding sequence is TGTGCCAGCAGATCGACAGGGAACTATGGCTACACCTTC.

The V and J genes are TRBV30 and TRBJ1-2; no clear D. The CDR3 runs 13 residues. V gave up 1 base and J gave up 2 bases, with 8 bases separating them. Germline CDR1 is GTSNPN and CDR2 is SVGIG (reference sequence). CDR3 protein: CAWSAGGNYGYTF. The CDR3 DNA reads TGTGCCTGGAGTGCCGGCGGCAACTATGGCTACACCTTC. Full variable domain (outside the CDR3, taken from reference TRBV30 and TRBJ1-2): SQTIHQWPATLVQPVGSPLSLECTVEGTSNPNLYWYRQAAGRGLQLLFYSVGIGQISSEVPQNLSASRPQDRQFILSSKKLLLSDSGFYLCAWSAGGNYGYTFGSGTRLTVV.

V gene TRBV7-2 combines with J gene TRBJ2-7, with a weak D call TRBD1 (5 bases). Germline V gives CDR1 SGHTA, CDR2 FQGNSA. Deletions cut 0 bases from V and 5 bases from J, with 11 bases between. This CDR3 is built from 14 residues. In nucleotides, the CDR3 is TGTGCCAGCAGCTTAGCCCAGGGTCCCCACGAGCAGTACTTC. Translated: CASSLAQGPHEQYF.

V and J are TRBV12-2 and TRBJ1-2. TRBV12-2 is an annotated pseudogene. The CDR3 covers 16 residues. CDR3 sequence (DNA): TGTGCAAGTCGCTTAGCGCGGGTCAGAAGGTACTATGGCTACACCTTC. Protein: CASRLARVRRYYGYTF.

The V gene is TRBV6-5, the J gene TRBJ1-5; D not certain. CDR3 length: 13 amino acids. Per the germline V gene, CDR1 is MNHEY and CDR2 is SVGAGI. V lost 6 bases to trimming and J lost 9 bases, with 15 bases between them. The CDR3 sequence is CASSPKSSRPQHF. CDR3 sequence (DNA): TGTGCCAGCAGCCCAAAAAGCTCTCGGCCCCAGCATTTT.

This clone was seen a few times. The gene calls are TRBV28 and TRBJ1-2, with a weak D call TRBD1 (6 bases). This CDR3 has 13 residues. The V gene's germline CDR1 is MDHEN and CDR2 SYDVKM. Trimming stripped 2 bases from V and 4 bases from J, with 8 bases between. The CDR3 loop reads CASSLVGGYGYTF. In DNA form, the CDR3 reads TGTGCCAGCAGTTTAGTAGGGGGCTATGGCTACACCTTC.

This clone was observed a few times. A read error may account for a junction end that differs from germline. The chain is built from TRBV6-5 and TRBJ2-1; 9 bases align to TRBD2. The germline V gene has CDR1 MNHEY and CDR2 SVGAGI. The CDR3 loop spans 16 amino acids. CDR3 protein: CASSHSSGESPYEQFF. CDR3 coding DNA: TGTGCCAGCAGTCACTCTAGCGGGGAATCCCCCTACGAGCAGTTCTTC.

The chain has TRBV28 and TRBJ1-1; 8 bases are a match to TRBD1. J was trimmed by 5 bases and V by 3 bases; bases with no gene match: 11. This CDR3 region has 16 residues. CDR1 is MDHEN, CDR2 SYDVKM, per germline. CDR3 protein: CASSFPPQGARTEAFF. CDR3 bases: TGTGCCAGCAGTTTTCCACCGCAGGGGGCAAGGACTGAAGCTTTCTTT.

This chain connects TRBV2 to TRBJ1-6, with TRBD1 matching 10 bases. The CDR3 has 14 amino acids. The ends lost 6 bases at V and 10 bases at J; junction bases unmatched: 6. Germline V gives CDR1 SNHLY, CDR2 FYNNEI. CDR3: CASSLGQGGSPLHF. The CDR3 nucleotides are TGTGCCAGCAGCCTCGGACAGGGGGGCTCACCCCTCCACTTT.

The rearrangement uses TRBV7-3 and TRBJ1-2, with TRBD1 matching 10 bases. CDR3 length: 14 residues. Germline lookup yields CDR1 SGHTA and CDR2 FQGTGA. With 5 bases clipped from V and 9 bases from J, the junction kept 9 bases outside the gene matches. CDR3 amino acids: CASSPRDRGWSYTF. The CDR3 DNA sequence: TGTGCCAGCAGCCCGAGGGACAGGGGTTGGAGCTACACCTTC.

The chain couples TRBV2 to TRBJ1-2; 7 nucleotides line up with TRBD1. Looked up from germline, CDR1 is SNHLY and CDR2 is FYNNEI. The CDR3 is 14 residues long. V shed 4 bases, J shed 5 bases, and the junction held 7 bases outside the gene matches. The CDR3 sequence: CASSGQGAIYGYTF. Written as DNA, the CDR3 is TGTGCCAGCAGTGGACAGGGCGCAATTTATGGCTACACCTTC.

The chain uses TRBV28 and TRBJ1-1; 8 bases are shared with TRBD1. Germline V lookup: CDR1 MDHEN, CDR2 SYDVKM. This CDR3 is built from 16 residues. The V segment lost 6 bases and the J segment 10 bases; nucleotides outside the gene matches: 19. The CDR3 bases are TGTGCCAGCAGCCCCAGGAAGACCGACAGGGGAGCTGGAGCTTTCTTT. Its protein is CASSPRKTDRGAGAFF.